The present entry profiles one TCR beta chain with its context. The sample comes from a study of low-dose radiotherapy and immunotherapy resistance in tumors. This sample's time point: before trial treatment. cDNA synthesis used a TRAV/TRBV-specific primer set for both chains. Amplification of TCRs used a constant-region primer and V-primer adapter for about 20 PCR cycles. In vitro transcription amplified the mRNA that had been isolated. TCRdb fed the reads into MiXCR, producing one record per CDR3 protein. Among around 68,000 distinct CDR3 sequences listed, roughly 29% were seen once. Trimming cost V 4 bases and J 4 bases, with 13 bases left between them. The germline V gene encodes CDR1 SGHDT and CDR2 YYEEEE. The length of the CDR3 is 14 residues.

This specimen consisted of PBMCs, obtained before treatment. The clonotype comes from a male donor with rectosigmoid adenocarcinoma. This chain connects TRBV5-6 to TRBJ2-3; D is unclear. CDR3 DNA: TGTGCCAGCAGCGGGCCCAAGGTCGCAGATACGCAGTATTTT. It is translated as CASSGPKVADTQYF.